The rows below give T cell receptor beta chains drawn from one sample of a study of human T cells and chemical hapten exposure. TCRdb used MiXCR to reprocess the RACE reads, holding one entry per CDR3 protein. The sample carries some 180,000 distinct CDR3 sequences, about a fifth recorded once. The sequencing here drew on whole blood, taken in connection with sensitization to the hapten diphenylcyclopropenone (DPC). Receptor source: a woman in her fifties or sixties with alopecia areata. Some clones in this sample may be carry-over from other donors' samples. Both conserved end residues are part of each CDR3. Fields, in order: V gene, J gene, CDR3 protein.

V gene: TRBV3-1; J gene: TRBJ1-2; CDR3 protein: CASSQRGAHTF
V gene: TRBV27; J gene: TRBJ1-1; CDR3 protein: CASMGTNTEAFF
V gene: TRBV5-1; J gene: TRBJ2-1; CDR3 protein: CASSPGDSYNEQFF
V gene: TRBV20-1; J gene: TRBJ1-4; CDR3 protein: CSARLAATNEKLFF
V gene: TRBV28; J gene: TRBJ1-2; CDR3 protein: CASSSGGLNGYTF
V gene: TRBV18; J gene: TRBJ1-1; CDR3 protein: CASSPLLDTNTEAFF
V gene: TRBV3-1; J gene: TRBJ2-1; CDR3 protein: CASSQGYAGTRGNEQFF
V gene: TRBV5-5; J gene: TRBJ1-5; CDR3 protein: CASSSAGGGQPQHF
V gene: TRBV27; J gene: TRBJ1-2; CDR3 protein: CASSLWTGYGYTF
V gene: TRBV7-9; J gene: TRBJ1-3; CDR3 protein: CASTQRAGNTIYF
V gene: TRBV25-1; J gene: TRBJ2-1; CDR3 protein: CASSVTSGTHEQFF
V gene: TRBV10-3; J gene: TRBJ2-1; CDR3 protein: CAISESWAGDYNEQFF
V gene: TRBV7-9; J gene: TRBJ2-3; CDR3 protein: CASSLSQSTDTQYF
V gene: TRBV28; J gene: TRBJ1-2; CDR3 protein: CASSLGGEYYGYTF
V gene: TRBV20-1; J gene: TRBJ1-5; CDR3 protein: CSANPGGGNQPQHF
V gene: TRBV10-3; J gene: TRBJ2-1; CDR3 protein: CAISEPRSSEQFF
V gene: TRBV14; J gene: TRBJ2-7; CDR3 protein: CASSRGDTYEQYF
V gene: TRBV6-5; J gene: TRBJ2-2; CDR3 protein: CASSPPRGNGELFF
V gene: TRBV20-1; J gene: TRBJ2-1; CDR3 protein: CSAVLAGRNEQFF
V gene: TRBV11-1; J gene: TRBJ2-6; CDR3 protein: CASSHPRRGQGASGANVLTF
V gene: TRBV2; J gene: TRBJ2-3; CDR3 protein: CANRRLLASDTQYF
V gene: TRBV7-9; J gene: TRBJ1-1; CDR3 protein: CASSLEGARNTEAFF
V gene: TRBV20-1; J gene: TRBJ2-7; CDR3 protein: CSARVAQGGPYEQYF
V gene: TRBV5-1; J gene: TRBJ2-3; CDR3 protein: CASSLYGAGESDTQYF
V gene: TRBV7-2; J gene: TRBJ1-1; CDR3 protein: CASSNTGGTEAFF
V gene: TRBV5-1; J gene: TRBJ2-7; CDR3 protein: CASSPLGGTKTYEQYF
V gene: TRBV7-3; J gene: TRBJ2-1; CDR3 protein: CASSLIRDRERKEQFF
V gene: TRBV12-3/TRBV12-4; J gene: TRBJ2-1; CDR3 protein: CASRRTSAIDYNEQFF
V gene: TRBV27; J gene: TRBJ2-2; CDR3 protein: CASSVLGGSTGELFF
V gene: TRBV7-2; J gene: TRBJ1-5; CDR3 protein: CASNPSGGYQPQHF
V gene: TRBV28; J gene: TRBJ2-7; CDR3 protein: CASSLAGGSYEQYF
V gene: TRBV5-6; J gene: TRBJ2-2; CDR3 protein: CASSLRGGPNTGELFF
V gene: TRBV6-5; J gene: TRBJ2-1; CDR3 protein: CASSPLGRNVEQFF
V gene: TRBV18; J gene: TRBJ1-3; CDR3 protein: CASSPPIAGALSGNTIYF
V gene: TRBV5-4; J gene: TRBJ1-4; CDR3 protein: CASSLDFGEKLFF
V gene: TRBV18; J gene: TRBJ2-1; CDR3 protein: CASSPGPSGTSGEQFF
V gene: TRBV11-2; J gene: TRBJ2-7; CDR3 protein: CASTHRSDRGIGYEQYF
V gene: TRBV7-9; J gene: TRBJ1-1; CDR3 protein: CASSLEARGTEAFF
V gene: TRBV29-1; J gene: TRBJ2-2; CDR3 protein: CSVGLGTGELFF
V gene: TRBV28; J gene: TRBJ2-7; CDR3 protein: CATGSFYEQYF
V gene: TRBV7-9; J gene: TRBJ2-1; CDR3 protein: CASSPPVYSYNEQFF
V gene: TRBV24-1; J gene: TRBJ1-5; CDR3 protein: CATSDLGTQMGQPQHF
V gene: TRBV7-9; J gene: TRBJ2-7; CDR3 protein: CASSTGTSKQGQYF
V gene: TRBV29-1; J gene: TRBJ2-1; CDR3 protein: CSVPGYNEQFF
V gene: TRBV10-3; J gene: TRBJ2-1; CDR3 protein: CAIRQGNDNEQFF
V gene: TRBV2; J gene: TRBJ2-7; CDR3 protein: CASSAIDRTGLPLVEQYF
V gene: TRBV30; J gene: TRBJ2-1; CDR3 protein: CAWSQGSYNEQFF
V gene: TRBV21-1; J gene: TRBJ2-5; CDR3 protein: CASSRGLREAQYF
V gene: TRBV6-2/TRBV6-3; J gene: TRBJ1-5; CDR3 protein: CASTYSNQPQHF
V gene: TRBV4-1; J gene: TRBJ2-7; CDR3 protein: CASSQVPEGALYF
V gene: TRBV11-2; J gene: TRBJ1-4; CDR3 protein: CASSSVRGRPNEKLFF
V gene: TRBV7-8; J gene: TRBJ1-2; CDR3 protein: CASSLEVRGYGYTF
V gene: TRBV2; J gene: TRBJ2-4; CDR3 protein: CASSVAGSAKNIQYF
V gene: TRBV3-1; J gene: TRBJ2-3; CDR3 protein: CASSQDSSVDTQYF
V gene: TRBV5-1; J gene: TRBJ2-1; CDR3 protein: CASSLEIGTSAYNEQFF
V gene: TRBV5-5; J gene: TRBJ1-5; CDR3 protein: CASSLQGAQPQHF
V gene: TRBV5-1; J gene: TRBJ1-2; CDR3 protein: CASSLAISVVSEGYTF
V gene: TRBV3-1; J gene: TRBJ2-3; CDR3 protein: CASSFTSGQDTQYF
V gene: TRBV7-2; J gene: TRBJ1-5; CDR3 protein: CASSLIRGLDQPQHF
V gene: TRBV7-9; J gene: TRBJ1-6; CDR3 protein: CASSLLSYPDSPLHF